This T cell receptor beta chain was identified in a study of blood T cells in healthy people across ages. Together with a sample-barcoded 5' primer, a J-beta primer mix was included in a second PCR lasting about 6 to 12 cycles. Every single cDNA molecule received a tag from a template-switch adaptor with 12 random nucleotides. CDR3-containing paired-end reads numbered at least 3 million in each sample. In TCRdb, the 5' RACE reads were re-called with MiXCR into one record per CDR3 protein. The sample has about 1.7 million distinct CDR3 sequences, approximately 30% seen once. Notes on the study in general: A roughly linear age-dependent decrease characterized TCR beta diversity per million T cells.

Points on this clonotype: What it recognizes is unknown.

The V gene lost 4 bases and the J gene lost 5 bases, with 24 bases spanning the gap. Germline CDR1 reads SGHAT; CDR2 reads FQNNGV. CDR3 size: 18 residues. The sequence derives from a woman aged 30 to 39 in good health. The chain uses TRBV11-2 and TRBJ2-1; D not certain. Material: blood. The CDR3 reads CASSSLGDKSLENNEQFF. CDR3 nucleotides: TGTGCCAGCAGCTCCCTAGGAGATAAGTCCTTGGAAAACAATGAGCAGTTCTTC.